This T cell receptor (beta chain) appears in the sequencing data of a study of post-analysis software for immune sequencing data. As to this clonotype: Its antigen is as yet unknown.

TCR beta libraries were prepared from cDNA with unique molecular identifiers. The yield from about 1 to 10 million T cells was roughly 500,000 cDNA molecules in total. TCRdb reprocessed the PCR reads via MiXCR and lists one record per CDR3 protein. The sample comprises roughly 600,000 distinct CDR3 sequences, around 40% of which are singletons, and about 1.5% rests with the top ten. The length of the CDR3 is 12 residues. V was pared by 6 bases and J by 5 bases, with 10 bases between. Study observations and caveats: TRBV5-6, TRBV5-1 and TRBV20-1 were among roughly 5 TRBV segments more frequent in patients than controls. Samples from one preparation batch, clustered by F measure, grouped strongly together. Normalized Chao1 diversity in multiple sclerosis patients fell significantly below that of controls.

Sequenced material: blood. This chain uses TRBV12-3 or TRBV12-4 with TRBJ1-1, with D perhaps TRBD1 (6 bases). This clonotype originated in a girl aged 5 to 17 with multiple sclerosis. CDR3 sequence reads: CASRDSETEAFF. Here the CDR3 DNA reads TGTGCCAGCAGGGACAGTGAGACTGAAGCTTTCTTT.